This paragraph reports one T cell receptor beta chain. This sample is drawn from a study of OX40 agonist ivuxolimab in advanced cancers. V dropped 7 bases and J dropped 2; count of bases not matched to a gene: 4. The germline V gene has CDR1 SGHNT and CDR2 YENEEA. This CDR3 region has 14 residues. Profiling relied on immunoSEQ multiplex PCR, and the TCRdb table lists in-frame clones only, not all of them. There are fewer than 45,000 clones in the sample; about 89% occur only once, and roughly 0.58% lies in the top ten. The TCR comes from an adult with an advanced solid tumor such as melanoma, head and neck, liver or kidney cancer. The rearrangement uses TRBV11-3 and TRBJ1-4; 7 bases agree with TRBD1. Sequenced material: CD4+ or CD8+ T cells sorted from blood, taken in a trial of the OX40 agonist ivuxolimab. The CDR3 protein is CASTPDRTNEKLFF. The CDR3 region has the DNA TGTGCCAGCACTCCGGACAGGACTAATGAAAAACTGTTTTTT. Full variable domain (outside the CDR3, taken from reference TRBV11-3 and TRBJ1-4): EAGVVQSPRYKIIEKKQPVAFWCNPISGHNTLYWYLQNLGQGPELLIRYENEEAVDDSQLPKDRFSAERLKGVDSTLKIQPAELGDSAVYLCASTPDRTNEKLFFGSGTQLSVL.